These 21 T cell receptor beta chains were sequenced from one sample in a study of blood T cell repertoires in COVID-19. Assay: immunoSEQ multiplex PCR; the TCRdb copy retains only in-frame clones and omits some. The repertoire has fewer than 200,000 clones, about four fifths of them found once; the top ten carry 6.9%. Source material: peripheral blood. These receptors were obtained from a man between 60 and 75 years old with acute or convalescent COVID-19.

The chain links TRBV5-1 to TRBJ2-1; D is possibly TRBD2 (6 bases). The germline gives CDR1 SGHRS, CDR2 YFSETQ. V lost 5 bases and J lost 3, with 18 bases in between. CDR3 length: 16 amino acids. The DNA for the CDR3 is TGCGCCAGCAGTCTATTTCGGAGGAGGGACTACAATGAGCAGTTCTTC. Translating it yields CASSLFRRRDYNEQFF. Supplemented by reference TRBV5-1 and TRBJ2-1, the full variable domain reads KAGVTQTPRYLIKTRGQQVTLSCSPISGHRSVSWYQQTPGQGLQFLFEYFSETQRNKGNFPGRFSGRQFSNSRSEMNVSTLELGDSALYLCASSLFRRRDYNEQFFGPGTRLTVL.

The chain recombines TRBV6-5 with TRBJ1-6; the D gene is possibly TRBD1 (5 bases). Between the trimmed V and J ends, which lost 2 bases and 10 bases, there was a span of 12 bases. The germline V gene has CDR1 MNHEY and CDR2 SVGAGI. This CDR3 is 14 amino acids long. CDR3 protein: CASSYEQGGSPLHF. The DNA of the CDR3 is TGTGCCAGCAGTTACGAGCAGGGAGGGTCACCCCTCCACTTT.

The chain couples TRBV6-1 to TRBJ1-6; maybe TRBD1 (5 bases). The germline gives CDR1 MNHNS, CDR2 SASEGT. This CDR3 is built from 15 residues. Trimming took off 5 bases at V and 5 bases at J, with 13 bases between the two ends. CDR3 nucleotides: TGTGCCAGCAGTTCTCAGGGTTCTGATAATTCACCCCTCCACTTT. The encoded protein is CASSSQGSDNSPLHF.

This clone was picked up many times. The CDR3 DNA reads as TGTGCCACCAGTACGACAGCTGGACCCTCCTACGAGCAGTACTTC. Its translation: CATSTTAGPSYEQYF. This chain uses TRBV24-1 with TRBJ2-7, with a tentative D call TRBD1 (5 bases). Trimming shortened V by 6 bases and J by 0 bases, and 14 bases separated the two germline ends. Germline assignment: CDR1 KGHDR and CDR2 SFDVKD. The CDR3 spans 15 residues.

The count of this clone is one. The rearrangement links TRBV6-5 to TRBJ1-2, with 11 bases identical to TRBD1. The V gene's germline CDR1 is MNHEY and CDR2 SVGAGI. V gave up 2 bases and J gave up 9 bases; unmatched junction bases: 8. This CDR3 is built from 15 residues. CDR3 DNA: TGTGCCAGCAGTTACCCGGACAGGGGGCGCCCCAGCTACACCTTC. This sequence encodes CASSYPDRGRPSYTF.

V gene TRBV11-3 combines with J gene TRBJ1-1; D gene unclear. Trimming shortened V by 0 bases and J by 7 bases, and 9 bases separated the two germline ends. The germline CDR1 and CDR2 sequences are SGHNT and YENEEA. The CDR3 is 13 residues long. The CDR3 loop is CASSLESGDEAFF. The CDR3 coding sequence is TGTGCCAGCAGCTTAGAGTCAGGTGATGAAGCTTTCTTT.

The chain combines TRBV11-2 with TRBJ1-1, with a possible D match to TRBD1 (6 bases). Germline V CDR1 and CDR2: SGHAT, FQNNGV. The CDR3 has 14 amino acids. Trimming left V 1 base short and J 1 base short, with 7 bases between. The CDR3, as DNA: TGTGCCAGCAGCTTAGGGACAGCGAACACTGAAGCTTTCTTT. Amino acid sequence: CASSLGTANTEAFF.

This clone appeared a few times. The J gene is TRBJ2-3, the V gene TRBV2; 10 positions match TRBD2. V shed 7 bases and J 1 base; nucleotides not matched to a gene: 5. This CDR3 is 15 amino acids long. The V gene's germline CDR1 is SNHLY and CDR2 FYNNEI. In DNA form, the CDR3 reads TGTGCCAGCACCAAGGGGACTAGCGGCACAGATACGCAGTATTTT. The encoded protein is CASTKGTSGTDTQYF.

The rearrangement links TRBV7-3 to TRBJ1-2, with a tentative D call TRBD1 (6 bases). The germline CDR1 and CDR2 sequences are SGHTA and FQGTGA. Deletions cut 5 bases from V and 8 bases from J, with 15 bases between. The CDR3 totals 13 residues. The CDR3 loop reads CASSESTGRGYTF. The CDR3 coding sequence is TGTGCCAGCAGCGAGTCGACAGGTCGAGGCTACACCTTC.

This chain links TRBV4-1 with TRBJ1-1; 9 bases line up with TRBD1. CDR1 is MGHRA and CDR2 is YSYEKL in the germline V gene. The CDR3 spans 17 residues. The V segment lost 2 bases and the J segment 0 bases; nucleotides outside the gene matches: 7. CDR3 amino acids: CASSQFSGQGMNTEAFF. In nucleotides, the CDR3 is TGCGCCAGCAGCCAATTTAGCGGACAGGGGATGAACACTGAAGCTTTCTTT.

The V call is TRBV2, the J call TRBJ1-1, with D maybe TRBD1 (6 bases). The CDR3 runs 14 residues. Trimming cost V 3 bases and J 0 bases, with 8 bases left between them. Germline V lookup: CDR1 SNHLY, CDR2 FYNNEI. The CDR3 coding sequence is TGTGCCAGCAGTGACAGGGGATTGAACACTGAAGCTTTCTTT. Amino acid sequence: CASSDRGLNTEAFF.

This clone was picked up a small number of times. The chain employs TRBV7-9 and TRBJ2-1, with D maybe TRBD2 (7 bases). Between the trimmed V and J ends, which lost 5 bases and 10 bases, there was a span of 24 bases. The CDR3 is made up of 16 amino acids. Germline V gene lookup returns CDR1 SEHNR and CDR2 FQNEAQ (reference sequence). CDR3 coding DNA: TGTGCCAGCAGCCAACGGGGGGCAAGGGGACACCTAGAGCAGTTCTTC. This translates into CASSQRGARGHLEQFF.

The J gene is TRBJ2-7, the V gene TRBV7-8; TRBD1 matches at 10 bases. Germline loops: CDR1 SGHVS, CDR2 FQNEAQ. CDR3 length: 16 amino acids. Unmatched junction bases numbered 8, after V lost 1 base and J lost 5 bases. As DNA, the CDR3 is TGTGCCAGCAGCTTAGGCTTCGAGACAGGGGGCCACGAGCAGTACTTC. Residues: CASSLGFETGGHEQYF.

This chain joins TRBV5-1 and TRBJ2-5; 9 bases line up with TRBD1. V was pared by 4 bases and J by 4 bases, with 2 bases of the junction left unmatched. The CDR3 runs to 13 residues. Germline V gene sequence: CDR1 SGHRS, CDR2 YFSETQ. The CDR3 bases are TGCGCCAGCAGCATACAGGGGGCAGAGACCCAGTACTTC. It is translated as CASSIQGAETQYF. The variable domain in full, with the rest retrieved from reference TRBV5-1 and TRBJ2-5, is KAGVTQTPRYLIKTRGQQVTLSCSPISGHRSVSWYQQTPGQGLQFLFEYFSETQRNKGNFPGRFSGRQFSNSRSEMNVSTLELGDSALYLCASSIQGAETQYFGPGTRLLVL.

This chain links TRBV2 with TRBJ2-2; TRBD1 aligns across 10 bases. The CDR3 is made up of 15 amino acids. Germline lookup yields CDR1 SNHLY and CDR2 FYNNEI. Trimming removed 6 bases from V and 4 bases from J; junction bases left unmatched: 5. Here the CDR3 reads CASRGDRGRTGELFF. CDR3 in DNA: TGTGCCAGCAGGGGGGACAGGGGACGCACCGGGGAGCTGTTTTTT.

The chain carries TRBV14 and TRBJ2-1; TRBD2 might be the D (6 bases). There are 14 residues in the CDR3. The V gene's germline CDR1 is SGHDN and CDR2 FVKESK. Between the trimmed V and J ends, which lost 1 base and 4 bases, there was a span of 8 bases. CDR3 nucleotide sequence: TGTGCCAGCAGCCAAGGGGGGAGGTACAATGAGCAGTTCTTC. Its translation is CASSQGGRYNEQFF.

The genes are TRBV4-3 and TRBJ2-1; 8 bases are a match to TRBD2. The CDR3 extends over 16 amino acids. V lost 1 base, J lost 6 bases, and 8 bases stayed unmatched. Germline loops: CDR1 LGHNA, CDR2 YSLEER. This chain's CDR3 is CASSQVTGGGSNEQFF. The CDR3 DNA reads as TGCGCCAGCAGCCAAGTGACCGGGGGGGGCAGCAATGAGCAGTTCTTC.

The V and J genes are TRBV6-5 and TRBJ1-6, with TRBD1 matching 7 bases. V trimming: 4 bases; J trimming: 6 bases; junction bases outside the gene matches: 3. This CDR3 spans 14 amino acids. Germline loops: CDR1 MNHEY, CDR2 SVGAGI. The CDR3 loop is CASSSGGGNSPLHF. DNA for the CDR3: TGTGCCAGCAGTTCAGGGGGAGGTAATTCACCCCTCCACTTT.

This sequence joins TRBV5-1 and TRBJ2-2, with D possibly TRBD2 on 6 matching bases. The CDR3 covers 17 residues. CDR1 and CDR2 from the germline V gene are SGHRS and YFSETQ. Trimming left V 0 bases short and J 4 bases short, with 16 bases between. CDR3 coding DNA: TGCGCCAGCAGCTTGGAGGGGCTCCGGGGGACCACCGGGGAGCTGTTTTTT. Amino acids: CASSLEGLRGTTGELFF.

The CDR3 sequence is CASSQSGSGNTIYF. CDR3 DNA: TGCGCCAGCAGCCAGTCAGGATCTGGAAACACCATATATTTT. The chain employs TRBV5-1 and TRBJ1-3; D not certain. Germline CDR1 and CDR2: SGHRS and YFSETQ. Trimming shortened V by 4 bases and J by 1 base, and 9 bases separated the two germline ends. This CDR3 is 14 amino acids long.

The chain couples TRBV11-2 to TRBJ2-7; D unresolved. Trimming stripped 3 bases from V and 5 bases from J, with 8 bases between. CDR1 SGHAT and CDR2 FQNNGV come from the germline V gene. CDR3 length: 12 amino acids. The CDR3 here is CASSFGTHEQYF. CDR3 nucleotides: TGTGCCAGCAGCTTTGGCACGCACGAGCAGTACTTC. The whole variable domain, remainder taken from reference TRBV11-2 and TRBJ2-7, is EAGVAQSPRYKIIEKRQSVAFWCNPISGHATLYWYQQILGQGPKLLIQFQNNGVVDDSQLPKDRFSAERLKGVDSTLKIQPAKLEDSAVYLCASSFGTHEQYFGPGTRLTVT.